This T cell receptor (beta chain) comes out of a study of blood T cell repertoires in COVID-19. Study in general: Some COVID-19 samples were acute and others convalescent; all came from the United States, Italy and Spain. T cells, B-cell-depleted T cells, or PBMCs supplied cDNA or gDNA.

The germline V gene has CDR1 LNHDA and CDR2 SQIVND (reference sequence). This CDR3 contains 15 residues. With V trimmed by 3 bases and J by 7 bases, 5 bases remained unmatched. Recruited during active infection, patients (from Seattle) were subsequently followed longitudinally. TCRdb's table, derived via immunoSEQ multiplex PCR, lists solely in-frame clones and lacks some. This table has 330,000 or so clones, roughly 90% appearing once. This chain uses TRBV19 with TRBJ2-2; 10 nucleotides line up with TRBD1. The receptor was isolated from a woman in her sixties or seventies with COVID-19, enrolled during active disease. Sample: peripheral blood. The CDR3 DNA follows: TGTGCCAGTAGTATCTGGACAGGGGGGAACGGGGAGCTGTTTTTT. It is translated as CASSIWTGGNGELFF. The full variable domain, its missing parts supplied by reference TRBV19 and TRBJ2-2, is DGGITQSPKYLFRKEGQNVTLSCEQNLNHDAMYWYRQDPGQGLRLIYYSQIVNDFQKGDIAEGYSVSREKKESFPLTVTSAQKNPTAFYLCASSIWTGGNGELFFGEGSRLTVL.